These 8 T cell receptor beta chains originate from one sample sequenced in a study of T cell responses to AZD1222 COVID-19 vaccine. The table came from immunoSEQ multiplex PCR; TCRdb's copy has only in-frame clones and leaves some out. The table shows about 120,000 clones, with approximately 90% occurring only once. The sample consisted of peripheral blood, taken 28 days after the second AZD1222 dose. The receptors originated from an adult who received the AZD1222 COVID-19 vaccine.

The chain carries TRBV10-3 and TRBJ1-1; no clear D. CDR1 ENHRY and CDR2 SYGVKD come from the germline V gene. V lost 2 bases, J lost 1 base, and 5 bases lay in between. This CDR3 is built from 13 residues. In DNA form, the CDR3 reads TGTGCCATCAGTGAGGGCAGGAACACTGAAGCTTTCTTT. Translating gives CAISEGRNTEAFF.

The J gene is TRBJ2-7, the V gene TRBV5-6, with D hard to call. The CDR3 has 13 amino acids. Germline V gives CDR1 SGHDT, CDR2 YYEEEE. Trimming left V 3 bases short and J 2 bases short, with 9 bases between. CDR3 amino acids: CASSSLPPYEQYF. The DNA of the CDR3 is TGTGCCAGCAGCTCCCTCCCTCCCTACGAGCAGTACTTC.

The chain uses TRBV4-3 and TRBJ2-3, with TRBD1 matching 7 bases. There are 15 residues in the CDR3. Germline V gene lookup returns CDR1 LGHNA and CDR2 YSLEER. V dropped 5 bases and J dropped 0; count of bases not matched to a gene: 5. The CDR3 DNA sequence: TGCGCCAGCAGCACCCGACAGGGCAGCACAGATACGCAGTATTTT. Amino acids: CASSTRQGSTDTQYF.

This chain uses TRBV7-2 with TRBJ2-7; D could derive from TRBD1 or TRBD2 (5 bases each). Germline values: CDR1 SGHTA, CDR2 FQGNSA. Trimming took off 4 bases at V and 2 bases at J, with 15 bases between the two ends. The CDR3 extends over 15 amino acids. The CDR3 DNA sequence: TGTGCCAGCAGCTCTCGAGGGACCAAAGCCTACGAGCAGTACTTC. Its protein is CASSSRGTKAYEQYF.

The chain joins TRBV27 to TRBJ2-3; 7 bases align to TRBD2. The CDR3 runs to 17 residues. V was pared by 2 bases and J by 1 base, with 9 bases of the junction left unmatched. Germline V gene lookup returns CDR1 MNHEY and CDR2 SMNVEV (reference sequence). CDR3 bases: TGTGCCAGCAGTTTAAGGTGGGGGAGGGCCGGCACAGATACGCAGTATTTT. Translating it yields CASSLRWGRAGTDTQYF.

The chain combines TRBV2 with TRBJ1-5, with a tentative D call TRBD1 (5 bases). The germline gives CDR1 SNHLY, CDR2 FYNNEI. Trimming left V 2 bases short and J 2 bases short, with 7 bases between. The CDR3 length is 14 residues. In DNA form, the CDR3 reads TGTGCCAGCAGTGAAAGAGGGGGCAATCAGCCCCAGCATTTT. This sequence encodes CASSERGGNQPQHF.

The CDR3 protein is CAWDLGPGTGELFF. DNA for the CDR3: TGTGCCTGGGACCTTGGACCGGGCACCGGGGAGCTGTTTTTT. The J gene is TRBJ2-2, the V gene TRBV30, with D hard to call. CDR1 is GTSNPN, CDR2 SVGIG, per germline (reference sequence). The CDR3 loop spans 14 amino acids. The V gene lost 5 bases and the J gene lost 4 bases, with 14 bases spanning the gap.

Points on this clone: An end of the junction does not agree with germline; a read error may underlie this. The chain uses TRBV3-1 (or the pseudogene TRBV3-2) and TRBJ2-7; 10 nucleotides match TRBD2. CDR3 length equals 15 residues. Germline V gives CDR1 LGHDT, CDR2 YNNKEL (reference sequence). Here the CDR3 DNA reads TGTGCCAGCAGTCAAGGACTAGCGGACACCTACGAGCAGTACTTC. Its translation: CASSQGLADTYEQYF.